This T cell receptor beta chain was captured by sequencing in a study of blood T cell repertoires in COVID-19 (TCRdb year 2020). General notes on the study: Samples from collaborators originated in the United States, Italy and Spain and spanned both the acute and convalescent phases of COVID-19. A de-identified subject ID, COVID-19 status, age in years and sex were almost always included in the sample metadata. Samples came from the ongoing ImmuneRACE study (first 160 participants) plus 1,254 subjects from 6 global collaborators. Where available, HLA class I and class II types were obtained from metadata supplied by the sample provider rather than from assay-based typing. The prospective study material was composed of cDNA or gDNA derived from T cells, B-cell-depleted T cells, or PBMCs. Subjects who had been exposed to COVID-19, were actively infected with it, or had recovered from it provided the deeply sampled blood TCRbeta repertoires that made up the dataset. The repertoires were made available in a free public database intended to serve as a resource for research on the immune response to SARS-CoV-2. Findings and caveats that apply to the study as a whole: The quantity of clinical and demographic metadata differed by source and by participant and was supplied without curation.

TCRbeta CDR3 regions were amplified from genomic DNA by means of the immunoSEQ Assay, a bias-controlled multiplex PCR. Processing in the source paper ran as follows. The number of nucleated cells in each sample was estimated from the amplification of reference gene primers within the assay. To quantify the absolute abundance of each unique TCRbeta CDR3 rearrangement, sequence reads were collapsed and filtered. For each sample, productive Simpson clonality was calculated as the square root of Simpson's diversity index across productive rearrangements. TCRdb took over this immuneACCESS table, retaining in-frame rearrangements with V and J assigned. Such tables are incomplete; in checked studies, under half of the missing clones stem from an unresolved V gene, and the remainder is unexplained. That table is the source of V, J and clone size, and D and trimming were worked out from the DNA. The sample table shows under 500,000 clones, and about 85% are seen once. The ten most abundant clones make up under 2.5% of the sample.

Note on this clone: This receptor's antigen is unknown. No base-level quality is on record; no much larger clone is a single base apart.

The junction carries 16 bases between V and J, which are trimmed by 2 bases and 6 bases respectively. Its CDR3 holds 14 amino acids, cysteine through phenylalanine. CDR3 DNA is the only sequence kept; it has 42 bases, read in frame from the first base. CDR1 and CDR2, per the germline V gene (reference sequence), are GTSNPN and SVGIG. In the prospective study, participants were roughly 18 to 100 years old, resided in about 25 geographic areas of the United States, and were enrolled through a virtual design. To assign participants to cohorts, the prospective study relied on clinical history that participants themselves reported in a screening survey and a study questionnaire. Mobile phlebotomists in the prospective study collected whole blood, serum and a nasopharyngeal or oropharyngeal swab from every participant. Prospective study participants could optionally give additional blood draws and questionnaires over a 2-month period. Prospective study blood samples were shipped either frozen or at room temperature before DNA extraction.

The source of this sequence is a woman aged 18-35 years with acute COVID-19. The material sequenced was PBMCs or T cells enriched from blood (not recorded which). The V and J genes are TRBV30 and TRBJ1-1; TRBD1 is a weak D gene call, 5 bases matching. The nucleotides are TGTGCCTGGAGTCCCCCGGGGGGTACTCCTGAAGCTTTCTTT. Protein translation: CAWSPPGGTPEAFF. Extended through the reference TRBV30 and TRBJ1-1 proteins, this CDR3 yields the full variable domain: SQTIHQWPATLVQPVGSPLSLECTVEGTSNPNLYWYRQAAGRGLQLLFYSVGIGQISSEVPQNLSASRPQDRQFILSSKKLLLSDSGFYLCAWSPPGGTPEAFFGQGTRLTVV.